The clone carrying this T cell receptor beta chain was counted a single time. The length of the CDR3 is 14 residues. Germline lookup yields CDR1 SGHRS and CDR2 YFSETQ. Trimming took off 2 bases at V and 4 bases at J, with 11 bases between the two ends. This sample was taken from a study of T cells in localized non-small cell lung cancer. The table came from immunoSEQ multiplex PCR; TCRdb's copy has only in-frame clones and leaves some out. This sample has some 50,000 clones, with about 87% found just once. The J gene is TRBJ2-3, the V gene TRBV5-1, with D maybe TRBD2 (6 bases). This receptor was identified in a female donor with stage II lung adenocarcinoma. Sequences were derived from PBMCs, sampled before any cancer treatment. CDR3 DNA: TGCGCCAGCAGCTTTGGGACTTATCCAGATACGCAGTATTTT. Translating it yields CASSFGTYPDTQYF.